This T cell receptor beta chain was found in a study of regulatory T cells in long-lasting Graves disease. The study, taken as a whole, reports: Peripheral blood was the sole material, not thyroid tissue.

This clonotype was counted only a few times. Its target is not known. This CDR3 has 14 residues. V lost 3 bases to trimming and J lost 8 bases; unmatched junction nucleotides: 7. From germline, CDR1 is KGHSH and CDR2 LQKENI. Libraries of TCR beta came from iRepertoire HTBI primers plus Arm-PCR of CDR3 regions. TCRdb passed the multiplex PCR reads through MiXCR, listing each CDR3 protein once. This sample has 450,000 to 600,000 distinct CDR3 sequences, with about 13% found just once. The time point is: newly diagnosed GD, antithyroid drugs for less than 3 months. Extracted RNA from PBMCs served as the source of the TCR library. This same sample was also part of a study on T cells in Graves' hyperthyroidism and ophthalmopathy. That source notes: A first-round RT-PCR of the TCR CDR3 used the HTBI primer set. Among clonotypes expanded in thyroid above 0.001, most were also found in blood.

The receptor comes from a man aged 25 to 45 with Graves disease. The sequenced sample was peripheral blood mononuclear cells (PBMCs), obtained at new diagnosis, from a patient treated with antithyroid drugs. The chain employs TRBV18 and TRBJ2-1; TRBD1 agrees at 7 bases. Here the CDR3 DNA reads TGTGCCAGCTCACCGGGGACAGAAGCCCATGAGCAGTTCTTC. Translation gives CASSPGTEAHEQFF.